The 8 T cell receptor beta chains presented below share a single source sample, sequenced in a study of CD8 T cells in Susac syndrome. RNA was extracted with the RNeasy kit, and a quantity of roughly 0.45 to 1 ug was reverse transcribed using random hexamers. Via MiXCR, TCRdb re-called the immunoSEQ multiplex PCR reads, giving one row per CDR3 protein. The sample consists of about 130,000 distinct CDR3 sequences, over 90% of them appearing once. The specimen was CD8+ T cells from PBMCs. The origin of the receptors is a human donor with Susac syndrome.

The V gene is TRBV2, the J gene TRBJ1-2; no clear D gene. The CDR3 runs 17 residues. V lost 4 bases and J lost 3, with 21 bases in between. The germline CDR1 and CDR2 sequences are SNHLY and FYNNEI. CDR3 region: CASSGNNILAWYYGYTF. CDR3 in DNA: TGTGCCAGCAGTGGAAATAACATCCTCGCCTGGTACTATGGCTACACCTTC.

This chain connects TRBV3-1 to TRBJ2-1; D is unclear. The CDR3 sequence is 12 residues long. V lost 0 bases, J lost 6 bases, and 3 bases lay in between. Germline CDR1 reads LGHDT; CDR2 reads YNNKEL (reference sequence). The CDR3 spells CASSQEINEQFF. The CDR3 coding sequence is TGTGCCAGCAGCCAAGAAATCAATGAGCAGTTCTTC.

This chain uses TRBV4-1 with TRBJ2-7; TRBD1 matches 8 bases. This CDR3 contains 16 residues. Per germline, CDR1 MGHRA and CDR2 YSYEKL. The ends lost 5 bases at V and 3 bases at J; junction bases unmatched: 12. As DNA, the CDR3 is TGCGCCAGCAGCAGGGTCCCACCGGGACAGGACTACGAGCAGTACTTC. This sequence encodes CASSRVPPGQDYEQYF.

The chain is built from TRBV5-1 and TRBJ2-3, with D perhaps TRBD2 (6 bases). This CDR3 region has 15 residues. Germline CDR1 SGHRS, CDR2 YFSETQ. V dropped 0 bases and J dropped 4 bases, with 12 bases sitting between them. CDR3 nucleotide sequence: TGCGCCAGCAGCTTGGTAGGGGAGGACCCAGATACGCAGTATTTT. This codes for CASSLVGEDPDTQYF.

V usage is TRBV6-5 and J usage is TRBJ2-1; 7 bases align to TRBD2. Germline V gene lookup returns CDR1 MNHEY and CDR2 SVGAGI. The V segment lost 0 bases and the J segment 15 bases; nucleotides outside the gene matches: 8. The CDR3 runs to 13 residues. The CDR3 DNA sequence: TGTGCCAGCAGTTACTCACCGGGGGGTCCTCTGTTCTTC. This translates into CASSYSPGGPLFF.

This sequence joins TRBV7-9 and TRBJ2-7; D is unresolved. The CDR3 totals 12 residues. Germline loops: CDR1 SEHNR, CDR2 FQNEAQ (reference sequence). Trimming left V 7 bases short and J 5 bases short, with 12 bases between. CDR3 in amino acids: CASIKDEDEQYF. In DNA form, the CDR3 reads TGTGCCAGCATCAAGGATGAGGACGAGCAGTACTTC.

The chain has TRBV12-3 or TRBV12-4 and TRBJ2-7; tentatively, D is TRBD1 or TRBD2 (5 bases each). The length of the CDR3 is 14 residues. Trimming pared 6 bases from V and 0 bases from J, leaving 12 bases between. The CDR3 nucleotides read TGTGCCAGCAGCAATCGGGACGGCTCCTACGAGCAGTACTTC. Amino acids: CASSNRDGSYEQYF.

The rearrangement uses TRBV28 and TRBJ2-1, with D tentatively TRBD1 (8 bases). The germline gives CDR1 MDHEN, CDR2 SYDVKM. The CDR3 is 13 amino acids. The germline V and J ends were trimmed by 4 bases and 7 bases, with 11 bases remaining between them. CDR3: CASSSQGGNEQFF. In DNA, the CDR3 is TGTGCCAGCAGTTCACAGGGGGGGAATGAGCAGTTCTTC.